The present TCR beta chain was sequenced within a study of regulatory T cells in long-lasting Graves disease. The overall study: Over 5 years of antithyroid drugs with positive TSH receptor antibodies was taken to mean persistent Graves' disease.

The germline V gene encodes CDR1 SQVTM and CDR2 ANQGSEA. CDR3 length equals 13 residues. V was trimmed by 4 bases and J by 4 bases, leaving 13 bases between them. Time point specified: persistent/refractory GD, antithyroid drugs over 5 years with positive TRAb. Generation of the TCR library employed RNA extracted from PBMCs. Clinicians diagnosed Graves' disease using American Thyroid Association guidelines. An endocrinology department located in Xi'an, China, was where the patients came from. Sequencing libraries for TCR beta were prepared with iRepertoire HTBI primers and Arm-PCR of CDR3 regions. TCRdb re-called the multiplex PCR reads with MiXCR, one entry per CDR3 protein. Found here are hundreds of thousands of distinct CDR3 sequences, 20% to 25% of them singletons; the top ten hold roughly 7.7%.

The sequenced sample was peripheral blood mononuclear cells (PBMCs), obtained when the disease was refractory, from a patient treated with antithyroid drugs. This TCR was recovered from a female donor with Graves disease. V gene TRBV29-1 combines with J gene TRBJ1-2; weak D call: TRBD1 (5 bases). The CDR3 DNA is TGCAGCGTTGCCTTACAGGCGCTCTATGGCTACACCTTC. Protein product: CSVALQALYGYTF.